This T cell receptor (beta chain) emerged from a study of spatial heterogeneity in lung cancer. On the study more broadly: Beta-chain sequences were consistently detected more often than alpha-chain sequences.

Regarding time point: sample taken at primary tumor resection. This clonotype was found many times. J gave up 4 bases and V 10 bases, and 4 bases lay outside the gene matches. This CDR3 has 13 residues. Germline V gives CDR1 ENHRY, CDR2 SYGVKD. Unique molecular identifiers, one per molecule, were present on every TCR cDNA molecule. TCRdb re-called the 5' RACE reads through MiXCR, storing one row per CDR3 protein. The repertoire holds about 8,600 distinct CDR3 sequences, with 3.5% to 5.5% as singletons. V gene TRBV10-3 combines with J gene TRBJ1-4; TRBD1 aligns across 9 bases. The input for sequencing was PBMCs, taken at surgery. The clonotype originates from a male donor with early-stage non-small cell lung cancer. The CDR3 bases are TGTGCCACCCCGGGACAGGGTAATGAAAAACTGTTTTTT. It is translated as CATPGQGNEKLFF.